These 24 T cell receptor beta chains share one sample of origin, sequenced in a study of cytomegalovirus exposure and HLA in healthy donors. Sequencing used immunoSEQ multiplex PCR; TCRdb keeps in-frame clones, though not all of them. Seen here are 200,000 to 300,000 clones, less than 95% observed once, and the top ten hold roughly 3%. The sequencing sample was made of PBMCs. These receptors were taken from a woman in her 30s in good health and CMV-seronegative.

This chain links TRBV29-1 with TRBJ2-7; a weak D match, TRBD2 (6 bases). This CDR3 comprises 15 residues. Germline CDR1 SQVTM, CDR2 ANQGSEA. The V end lost 6 bases, the J end lost 3 bases, and 21 bases lay between the germline ends. CDR3 protein: CSVTLALPRFYEQYF. Written as DNA, the CDR3 is TGCAGCGTAACACTAGCCCTTCCCAGGTTCTACGAGCAGTACTTC.

This clone appeared once. V gene TRBV15 combines with J gene TRBJ2-3, with D unresolved. Per the germline V gene, CDR1 is LNHNV and CDR2 is YYDKDF (reference sequence). With 0 bases removed from V and 0 bases from J, the gap between germline ends came to 4 bases. There are 14 residues in the CDR3. CDR3 in amino acids: CATSREVSTDTQYF. CDR3 coding DNA: TGTGCCACCAGCAGAGAGGTTAGCACAGATACGCAGTATTTT.

The rearrangement uses TRBV5-5 and TRBJ2-5, with 7 bases matching TRBD1. Germline CDR1 SGHKS, CDR2 YYEKEE (reference sequence). The CDR3 runs 15 residues. With V trimmed by 2 bases and J by 0 bases, 4 bases remained unmatched. CDR3 loop: CASSFGGQYQETQYF. The CDR3 DNA reads as TGTGCCAGCAGCTTTGGGGGACAGTACCAAGAGACCCAGTACTTC.

The gene calls are TRBV7-2 and TRBJ2-3; TRBD2 matches at 11 bases. Germline values: CDR1 SGHTA, CDR2 FQGNSA. The CDR3 has 15 amino acids. Trimming removed 0 bases from V and 4 bases from J; junction bases left unmatched: 0. CDR3 coding DNA: TGTGCCAGCAGCTTAGCTAGCGGGAGGGCAGATACGCAGTATTTT. Translation: CASSLASGRADTQYF. The full variable domain, in which reference TRBV7-2 and TRBJ2-3 provide the parts outside the CDR3, is GAGVSQSPSNKVTEKGKDVELRCDPISGHTALYWYRQSLGQGLEFLIYFQGNSAPDKSGLPSDRFSAERTGGSVSTLTIQRTQQEDSAVYLCASSLASGRADTQYFGPGTRLTVL.

The V gene is TRBV5-1, the J gene TRBJ2-5; 11 nucleotides align to TRBD2. CDR3 size: 15 residues. Losses at the gene ends were 3 bases for V and 6 bases for J; bases not matched to a gene: 7. Per germline, CDR1 SGHRS and CDR2 YFSETQ. CDR3 sequence: CASSSIAGGPQTQYF. CDR3 coding DNA: TGCGCCAGCAGCTCTATAGCGGGAGGGCCTCAGACCCAGTACTTC. Full variable domain (outside the CDR3, taken from reference TRBV5-1 and TRBJ2-5): KAGVTQTPRYLIKTRGQQVTLSCSPISGHRSVSWYQQTPGQGLQFLFEYFSETQRNKGNFPGRFSGRQFSNSRSEMNVSTLELGDSALYLCASSSIAGGPQTQYFGPGTRLLVL.

The gene calls are TRBV5-6 and TRBJ2-5; D remains unclear. Germline V lookup: CDR1 SGHDT, CDR2 YYEEEE. The CDR3 loop spans 15 amino acids. Deletions cut 0 bases from V and 2 bases from J, with 11 bases between. CDR3 amino acids: CASSLGALSQETQYF. CDR3 DNA sequence: TGTGCCAGCAGCTTGGGGGCGCTCAGTCAAGAGACCCAGTACTTC.

The chain uses TRBV7-3 and TRBJ2-1; a possible D gene is TRBD2 (6 bases). This CDR3 comprises 19 residues. The V gene lost 3 bases and the J gene lost 1 base, with 22 bases spanning the gap. Germline values: CDR1 SGHTA, CDR2 FQGTGA. CDR3 DNA: TGTGCCAGCAGCTTGCGCCCGATTGAGAGCGGGCCTTCCTACAATGAGCAGTTCTTC. Amino acids: CASSLRPIESGPSYNEQFF.

This chain uses TRBV5-4 with TRBJ1-1, with 10 bases aligning to TRBD1. CDR1 and CDR2 (germline): SGHNT, YYREEE (reference sequence). The CDR3 consists of 14 residues. With 4 bases clipped from V and 5 bases from J, the junction kept 5 bases outside the gene matches. The CDR3 is CASSLDRGFTEAFF. The CDR3 coding sequence is TGTGCCAGCAGCCTGGACAGGGGGTTTACTGAAGCTTTCTTT.

The CDR3 loop is CASSQYGQADTEAFF. The CDR3 region has the DNA TGTGCCAGCAGCCAATATGGCCAGGCGGACACTGAAGCTTTCTTT. The V and J genes are TRBV16 and TRBJ1-1; D gene uncertain. This CDR3 has 15 amino acids. V was cut by 1 base and J by 3 bases, with 12 bases left in between. Looked up from germline, CDR1 is KGHSY and CDR2 is FQNENV.

V gene TRBV19 combines with J gene TRBJ2-1; 11 bases match TRBD1. CDR1 is LNHDA, CDR2 SQIVND, per germline (reference sequence). The CDR3 covers 15 residues. V was clipped by 6 bases and J by 12 bases; unmatched bases: 13. CDR3 bases: TGTGCCAGTAGCTCCCAGGCCGGGACAGGGGGAAGGCAGTTCTTC. This codes for CASSSQAGTGGRQFF.

The chain joins TRBV5-1 to TRBJ2-1, with 8 nucleotides matching TRBD2. The CDR3 contains 20 residues. The J segment lost 1 base and the V segment lost 3 bases, leaving 18 bases of the junction unmatched. The germline CDR1 and CDR2 sequences are SGHRS and YFSETQ. Here the CDR3 reads CASSSTTLPGGLASYNEQFF. CDR3 DNA sequence: TGCGCCAGCAGCTCAACTACACTCCCCGGAGGACTAGCTTCCTACAATGAGCAGTTCTTC.

The chain joins TRBV7-9 to TRBJ2-7; possible D gene TRBD1, 8 bases. The germline V and J ends were trimmed by 5 bases and 6 bases, with 23 bases remaining between them. CDR3 size: 16 residues. Germline CDR1 is SEHNR and CDR2 is FQNEAQ (reference sequence). CDR3 coding DNA: TGTGCCAGCAGCGGCAGGGCGGGGGCAGGGGGCGCCGAGCAGTACTTC. Protein: CASSGRAGAGGAEQYF.

V gene TRBV28 combines with J gene TRBJ2-7; 8 bases fit TRBD1. The CDR3 is 16 amino acids. In germline, CDR1 is MDHEN, CDR2 SYDVKM. Trimming at V came to 2 bases and at J to 2 bases, leaving 8 bases not matched to a gene. CDR3 nucleotides: TGTGCCAGCAGTTTAAACCAGGACAGGGAGGCCTACGAGCAGTACTTC. It encodes CASSLNQDREAYEQYF.

The gene calls are TRBV25-1 and TRBJ2-1; 14 bases match TRBD2. The germline V gene encodes CDR1 MGHDK and CDR2 SYGVNS. The junction had 3 bases not matched to a gene; V was cut back by 4 bases and J by 4 bases. The length of the CDR3 is 16 residues. The CDR3 region has the DNA TGTGCCAGCAGTGTAAGGACTAGCGGGAGGTACAATGAGCAGTTCTTC. Amino acids: CASSVRTSGRYNEQFF.

The V and J genes are TRBV7-9 and TRBJ2-3; D is unresolved. Trimming took 1 base from V and 0 from J, leaving 8 bases between them. Germline V gives CDR1 SEHNR, CDR2 FQNEAQ (reference sequence). The CDR3 spans 15 residues. The CDR3 DNA reads as TGTGCCAGCAGCTTAGGACGAACTAGCACAGATACGCAGTATTTT. Encoded protein: CASSLGRTSTDTQYF.

This chain connects TRBV5-1 to TRBJ1-1; tentatively, D is TRBD1 (5 bases). Germline V lookup: CDR1 SGHRS, CDR2 YFSETQ. CDR3 length: 13 residues. V lost 4 bases and J 5 bases, leaving 12 bases between the germline ends. For the CDR3, the DNA is TGCGCCAGCAGCGAGGGGAGAGGAACTGAAGCTTTCTTT. This gives the protein CASSEGRGTEAFF.

The V call is TRBV30, the J call TRBJ2-7, with 8 bases matching TRBD2. The CDR3 covers 13 residues. Germline V lookup: CDR1 GTSNPN, CDR2 SVGIG (reference sequence). Losses at the gene ends were 4 bases for V and 4 bases for J; bases not matched to a gene: 6. The CDR3 reads CAWNLERGYEQYF. The CDR3 bases are TGTGCCTGGAACTTAGAGCGGGGGTACGAGCAGTACTTC. Combining the CDR3 with reference TRBV30 and TRBJ2-7 gives the whole variable domain SQTIHQWPATLVQPVGSPLSLECTVEGTSNPNLYWYRQAAGRGLQLLFYSVGIGQISSEVPQNLSASRPQDRQFILSSKKLLLSDSGFYLCAWNLERGYEQYFGPGTRLTVT.

CDR3 nucleotides: TGCAGCGTAGTGACAGGGATTGGAAACACCATATATTTT. Translating it yields CSVVTGIGNTIYF. This chain uses TRBV29-1 with TRBJ1-3, with 7 bases lining up with TRBD1. The CDR3 has 13 amino acids. From germline, CDR1 is SQVTM and CDR2 ANQGSEA. J gave up 3 bases and V 6 bases, and 5 bases lay outside the gene matches. The whole variable domain, filled in from reference TRBV29-1 and TRBJ1-3, reads SAVISQKPSRDICQRGTSLTIQCQVDSQVTMMFWYRQQPGQSLTLIATANQGSEATYESGFVIDKFPISRPNLTFSTLTVSNMSPEDSSIYLCSVVTGIGNTIYFGEGSWLTVV.

The V gene is TRBV28, the J gene TRBJ2-7; 8 bases fit TRBD1. V lost 5 bases, J lost 0 bases, and 6 bases stayed unmatched. Germline lookup yields CDR1 MDHEN and CDR2 SYDVKM. CDR3 length: 15 residues. As DNA, the CDR3 is TGTGCCAGCAGTAATACCGACAGGGGCTCCTACGAGCAGTACTTC. This translates into CASSNTDRGSYEQYF. Based on the CDR3 plus reference TRBV28 and TRBJ2-7, the full variable domain is DVKVTQSSRYLVKRTGEKVFLECVQDMDHENMFWYRQDPGLGLRLIYFSYDVKMKEKGDIPEGYSVSREKKERFSLILESASTNQTSMYLCASSNTDRGSYEQYFGPGTRLTVT.

The gene calls are TRBV7-9 and TRBJ2-1; 9 nucleotides agree with TRBD2. Looked up from germline, CDR1 is SEHNR and CDR2 is FQNEAQ (reference sequence). V lost 0 bases to trimming and J lost 0 bases; unmatched junction nucleotides: 9. This CDR3 is built from 19 residues. CDR3 sequence (DNA): TGTGCCAGCAGCTTAGCGGCTAGCGGGATCCTCAGCTCCTACAATGAGCAGTTCTTC. This codes for CASSLAASGILSSYNEQFF. Looking up the rest from reference TRBV7-9 and TRBJ2-1 gives the full variable domain: DTGVSQNPRHKITKRGQNVTFRCDPISEHNRLYWYRQTLGQGPEFLTYFQNEAQLEKSRLLSDRFSAERPKGSFSTLEIQRTEQGDSAMYLCASSLAASGILSSYNEQFFGPGTRLTVL.

The genes are TRBV20-1 and TRBJ2-7; D gene uncertain. V was trimmed by 3 bases and J by 4 bases, leaving 7 bases between them. The CDR3 has 11 residues. The germline V gene encodes CDR1 DFQATT and CDR2 SNEGSKA (reference sequence). The CDR3 DNA reads TGCAGTGCTAGTTCCTTTTACGAGCAGTACTTC. Its protein product is CSASSFYEQYF.

This clone appeared a few times. The chain carries TRBV2 and TRBJ2-7; TRBD1 matches at 8 bases. V shed 8 bases and J 4 bases; nucleotides not matched to a gene: 4. Germline loops: CDR1 SNHLY, CDR2 FYNNEI. CDR3 length equals 12 residues. CDR3 sequence reads: CASGDRSYEQYF. In DNA, the CDR3 is TGTGCCAGCGGGGACAGGTCTTACGAGCAGTACTTC.

The V and J genes are TRBV2 and TRBJ2-1, with 9 bases identical to TRBD2. V shed 4 bases, J shed 15 bases, and the junction held 7 bases outside the gene matches. This CDR3 region has 12 residues. Germline lookup yields CDR1 SNHLY and CDR2 FYNNEI. The CDR3 loop reads CASSGSSGTRFF. CDR3 bases: TGTGCCAGCAGTGGATCTAGCGGGACGAGGTTCTTC.

This clone was picked up a small number of times. The genes are TRBV28 and TRBJ2-1, with 9 positions matching TRBD1. V trimming: 1 base; J trimming: 0 bases; junction bases outside the gene matches: 10. This CDR3 comprises 19 residues. The V gene's germline CDR1 is MDHEN and CDR2 SYDVKM. The CDR3 reads CASSLLGQGGSGSYNEQFF. The CDR3 DNA reads as TGTGCCAGCAGTTTATTGGGACAGGGAGGGTCGGGCTCCTACAATGAGCAGTTCTTC.